Below are 3 T cell receptor beta chains sequenced from a single sample in a study of CD8 T cells in Susac syndrome (dated by TCRdb to about 2019). The library was generated by the immunoSEQ multiplex PCR assay. RNA was extracted using the RNeasy kit, and about 0.45 to 1 ug of the RNA was reverse transcribed with random hexamers. TCRdb trimmed the raw reads at Q25, called clones with MiXCR and kept productive beta chains. Duplicate CDR3 protein sequences are folded into a single record with the most common DNA and genes. Recorded for this sample are about 130,000 distinct CDR3 sequences; approximately 95% of them occurred a single time. The ten largest account for roughly 0.31% of the sample. Sequenced sample: CD8+ T cells from PBMCs. The receptors come from a human donor with multiple sclerosis.

V and J are TRBV27 and TRBJ2-3; 7 bases fit TRBD1. After removal of 5 bases from V and 7 bases from J, the junction contained 9 bases not matched to a gene. The CDR3 is made up of 14 amino acids. The germline gives CDR1 MNHEY, CDR2 SMNVEV (reference sequence). The CDR3 sequence is CASSPRDSSYTQYF. The DNA for the CDR3 is TGTGCCAGCAGTCCCCGGGACAGCAGTTATACGCAGTATTTT.

The chain links TRBV5-6 to TRBJ2-7, with D unclear. V lost 2 bases to trimming and J lost 3 bases, with 12 bases between them. Germline lookup yields CDR1 SGHDT and CDR2 YYEEEE. This CDR3 has 14 residues. CDR3 coding DNA: TGTGCCAGCAGCTTCTTGGGTGGAGTCTACGAGCAGTACGTC. Translated, it gives CASSFLGGVYEQYV.

The V call is TRBV20-1, the J call TRBJ1-3; D is unresolved. V was clipped by 3 bases and J by 9 bases, with 12 bases between them. From germline, CDR1 is DFQATT and CDR2 SNEGSKA (reference sequence). This CDR3 is built from 12 residues. The CDR3 here is CSARDDWGTIYF. CDR3 coding DNA: TGCAGTGCTAGGGATGATTGGGGCACCATATATTTT.